This T cell receptor (beta chain) was identified during a study of patients and donors after allogeneic stem cell transplantation. MiXCR, run by TCRdb on the RT-PCR reads, gives a single entry per CDR3 protein. Of under 200,000 distinct CDR3 sequences in the sample, 24% were seen once. Material for sequencing was blood, either unsorted or a sorted T cell fraction (not recorded which). The receptor comes from a human donor who was either an allogeneic HSCT recipient or a stem cell or donor lymphocyte infusion donor (not recorded which). It is not recorded whose cells these are; they may come from a transplant donor.

CDR3 nucleotide sequence: TGTGCCAGCGGGACAGCAGGGAACACTGAAGCTTTCTTT. Translated, it gives CASGTAGNTEAFF. The genes are TRBV19 and TRBJ1-1; 7 nucleotides match TRBD1. The length of the CDR3 is 13 residues. V gave up 9 bases and J gave up 1 base; unmatched junction bases: 5. The germline V gene encodes CDR1 LNHDA and CDR2 SQIVND (reference sequence).